Given below is one T cell receptor (beta chain) in context. What it binds is unknown. Baseline was the first blood sampling point, followed by cycle 4 day 1 and cycle 7 day 1. The data stem from a study of OX40 agonist ivuxolimab in advanced cancers. At the level of the study: The patients received agonistic anti-OX40 (CD134) antibody ivuxolimab. The dose-escalation cohort had hepatocellular carcinoma, melanoma, renal cell or head and neck cancer.

Profiling relied on immunoSEQ multiplex PCR, and the TCRdb table lists in-frame clones only, not all of them. In the table there are approximately 7,200 clones, about 70% of which are singletons. Points from the study as a whole: Antigen targets of the expanded peripheral T cells went undetermined.

The sequences come from CD4+ or CD8+ T cells sorted from blood, collected in a trial of the OX40 agonist ivuxolimab. The clonotype comes from an adult with an advanced solid tumor such as melanoma, head and neck, liver or kidney cancer.

The CDR3 region has the DNA TGTGCCAGCAGCTTGGGGCTTAATACGCAGTATTTT. Translating it yields CASSLGLNTQYF. V gene TRBV7-3 combines with J gene TRBJ2-3, with a possible D match to TRBD1 (5 bases). Germline CDR1 and CDR2: SGHTA and FQGTGA. CDR3 length equals 12 residues. Trimming removed 3 bases at V and 7 bases at J, with 8 bases between.